The subject of this entry is one T cell receptor beta chain. Its antigen remains unknown. These data belong to a study of cytomegalovirus exposure and HLA in healthy donors. The primer mix had 60 Vbeta and 13 Jbeta primers. Sequencing was performed with immunoSEQ multiplex PCR; in TCRdb, only in-frame clones are kept and a portion is missing. In all, the sample yields 150,000 or so clones. V shed 5 bases and J 5 bases; nucleotides not matched to a gene: 15. Germline CDR1 and CDR2: MDHEN and SYDVKM. There are 17 residues in the CDR3. Findings and caveats of the study: It was reportedly the case that the classifier diagnosed cytomegalovirus status with high specificity and sensitivity.

The chain couples TRBV28 to TRBJ2-5; 9 nucleotides agree with TRBD2. The sequence was collected from a woman between 45 and 60 years old in good health and CMV-seronegative. Material for sequencing was PBMCs. The CDR3 protein is CASSGRSWRGGPETQYF. In nucleotides, the CDR3 is TGTGCCAGCAGTGGCCGGTCGTGGCGGGGGGGCCCCGAGACCCAGTACTTC.